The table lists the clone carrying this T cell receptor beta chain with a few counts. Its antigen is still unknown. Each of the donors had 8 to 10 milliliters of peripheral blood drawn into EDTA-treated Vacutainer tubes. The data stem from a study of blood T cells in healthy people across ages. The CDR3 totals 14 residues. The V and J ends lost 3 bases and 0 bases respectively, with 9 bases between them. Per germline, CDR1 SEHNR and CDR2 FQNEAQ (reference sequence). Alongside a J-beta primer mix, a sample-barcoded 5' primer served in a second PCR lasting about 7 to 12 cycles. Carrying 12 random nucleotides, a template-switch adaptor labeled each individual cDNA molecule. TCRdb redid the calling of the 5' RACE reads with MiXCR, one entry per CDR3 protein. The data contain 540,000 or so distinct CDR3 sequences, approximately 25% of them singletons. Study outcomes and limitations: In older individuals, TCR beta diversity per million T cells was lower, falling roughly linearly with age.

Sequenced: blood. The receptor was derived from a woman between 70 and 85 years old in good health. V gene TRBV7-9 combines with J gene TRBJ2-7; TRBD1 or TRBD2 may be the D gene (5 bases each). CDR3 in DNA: TGTGCCAGCAGCTTCCGGGGCCTCTCCTACGAGCAGTACTTC. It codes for CASSFRGLSYEQYF.